The clone carrying this TCR beta chain was seen a handful of times. Its antigen is unidentified. The V segment lost 4 bases and the J segment 1 base; nucleotides outside the gene matches: 1. Germline V lookup: CDR1 MNHEY, CDR2 SMNVEV (reference sequence). The CDR3 loop spans 14 amino acids. This sample is part of a study of OX40 agonist ivuxolimab in advanced cancers. Looking at the study overall: Prior anti-PD-1, anti-PD-L1 or anti-CTLA-4 therapy was allowed; about 39% had some.

This table comes from immunoSEQ multiplex PCR, and its TCRdb copy is limited to in-frame clones, with some not included. The sample yields tens of thousands of clones, 65% to 90% seen once. Samples of blood were obtained at baseline, on cycle 4 day 1, and on cycle 7 day 1. Study-level findings and limits: The mean number of expanded clones was higher in CD8+ T cells than in CD4+. Still undetermined is the antigen specificity of the expanded peripheral T cells.

This receptor was identified in an adult with an advanced solid tumor such as melanoma, head and neck, liver or kidney cancer. The input for sequencing was CD4+ or CD8+ T cells sorted from blood, taken in a trial of the OX40 agonist ivuxolimab. The V gene is TRBV27, the J gene TRBJ1-1; TRBD1 aligns across 9 bases. CDR3 nucleotide sequence: TGTGCCAGCAGTTACAGGGGGCGGAACACTGAAGCTTTCTTT. Its translation: CASSYRGRNTEAFF.